Listed here are 32 T cell receptor beta chains from one sample, sequenced in a study of cytomegalovirus exposure and HLA in healthy donors. With 60 Vbeta and 13 Jbeta primers, the PCR was carried out. Assay: immunoSEQ multiplex PCR; the TCRdb copy retains only in-frame clones and omits some. The sample holds over 65,000 clones, 60% to 80% seen once. Sequencing used PBMCs. The receptors come from a man aged 45-65 years in good health and CMV-seronegative.

The genes are TRBV5-1 and TRBJ2-5, with 8 bases matching TRBD2. In germline, CDR1 is SGHRS, CDR2 YFSETQ. The length of the CDR3 is 16 residues. V shed 4 bases and J 3 bases; nucleotides not matched to a gene: 11. CDR3 in DNA: TGCGCCAGCAGCGCGGAACCGGCCGGGGGGGAAGAGACCCAGTACTTC. Its protein product is CASSAEPAGGEETQYF.

The chain's CDR3 is CASKRLGAVNYGYTF. The CDR3 DNA is TGTGCCAGCAAAAGATTGGGGGCGGTTAACTATGGCTACACCTTC. The chain has TRBV2 and TRBJ1-2, with a weak D call TRBD1 (6 bases). CDR1 is SNHLY and CDR2 is FYNNEI in the germline V gene. This CDR3 has 15 amino acids. V gave up 7 bases and J gave up 1 base, with 16 bases separating them.

A remark on this clone: Within the sample, other DNA sequences also encode this same CDR3. V usage is TRBV6-1 and J usage is TRBJ2-2, with 7 bases aligning to TRBD1. CDR1 and CDR2 (germline): MNHNS, SASEGT. The CDR3 is made up of 13 amino acids. V was pared by 7 bases and J by 4 bases, with 3 bases of the junction left unmatched. CDR3 protein: CASMAGGTGELFF. The DNA of the CDR3 is TGTGCCAGCATGGCAGGGGGCACCGGGGAGCTGTTTTTT.

The chain is built from TRBV5-4 and TRBJ2-5, with TRBD2 matching over 10 bases. Germline V gene sequence: CDR1 SGHNT, CDR2 YYREEE (reference sequence). V trimming: 2 bases; J trimming: 3 bases; junction bases outside the gene matches: 4. CDR3 length: 15 amino acids. The CDR3 here is CASSFRSGGKETQYF. CDR3 DNA sequence: TGTGCCAGCAGCTTCCGTAGCGGGGGGAAAGAGACCCAGTACTTC. Using reference TRBV5-4 and TRBJ2-5 for the parts outside the CDR3, the full variable domain is ETGVTQSPTHLIKTRGQQVTLRCSSQSGHNTVSWYQQALGQGPQFIFQYYREEENGRGNFPPRFSGLQFPNYSSELNVNALELDDSALYLCASSFRSGGKETQYFGPGTRLLVL.

J is TRBJ2-1 and V is TRBV7-2; 11 nucleotides agree with TRBD2. The CDR3 contains 16 residues. Germline V gives CDR1 SGHTA, CDR2 FQGNSA. V gave up 5 bases and J gave up 6 bases; unmatched junction bases: 9. The DNA of the CDR3 is TGTGCCAGCAGCATCATAGCGGGGGGGCCGGTCAATGAGCAGTTCTTC. Its translation: CASSIIAGGPVNEQFF.

CDR3 in DNA: TGTGCCAGTAGTATGGTGGACAGTCTCTCCTACGAGCAGTACTTC. Encoded protein: CASSMVDSLSYEQYF. The chain has TRBV19 and TRBJ2-7; possible D gene TRBD1, 6 bases. V was shortened by 3 bases and J by 0 bases, with 12 bases between the two germline ends. This CDR3 region has 15 residues. Germline-derived CDR1 and CDR2 are LNHDA and SQIVND (reference sequence).

This chain links TRBV18 with TRBJ1-5; tentatively, D is TRBD1 (5 bases). The germline V gene encodes CDR1 KGHSH and CDR2 LQKENI. This CDR3 contains 14 residues. V lost 3 bases and J lost 5, with 11 bases in between. The DNA for the CDR3 is TGTGCCAGCTCACCGGACATGACCGATCAGCCCCAGCATTTT. Its translation is CASSPDMTDQPQHF.

The V and J genes are TRBV28 and TRBJ2-3; 9 nucleotides agree with TRBD1. In germline, CDR1 is MDHEN, CDR2 SYDVKM. Trimming cost V 6 bases and J 2 bases; bases outside gene matches: 6. The CDR3 runs 15 residues. CDR3: CASRLDRGHTDTQYF. CDR3 nucleotides: TGTGCCAGCAGATTGGACAGGGGACACACAGATACGCAGTATTTT. The full variable domain, in which reference TRBV28 and TRBJ2-3 provide the parts outside the CDR3, is DVKVTQSSRYLVKRTGEKVFLECVQDMDHENMFWYRQDPGLGLRLIYFSYDVKMKEKGDIPEGYSVSREKKERFSLILESASTNQTSMYLCASRLDRGHTDTQYFGPGTRLTVL.

The gene calls are TRBV4-2 and TRBJ2-2; 10 positions agree with TRBD1. With V trimmed by 1 base and J by 7 bases, 15 bases remained unmatched. The germline V gene encodes CDR1 LGHNA and CDR2 YNFKEQ. The CDR3 runs to 19 residues. The CDR3 sequence: CASSQVSRRRQGAGGELFF. The DNA of the CDR3 is TGTGCCAGCAGCCAAGTTTCTCGACGCAGACAGGGGGCCGGCGGGGAGCTGTTTTTT.

The J gene is TRBJ2-7, the V gene TRBV5-4; 7 nucleotides line up with TRBD1. The junction had 4 bases not matched to a gene; V was cut back by 5 bases and J by 2 bases. Germline-derived CDR1 and CDR2 are SGHNT and YYREEE (reference sequence). CDR3 length equals 13 residues. CDR3 in amino acids: CASSTGTAYEQYF. CDR3 sequence (DNA): TGTGCCAGCAGTACCGGGACAGCCTACGAGCAGTACTTC.

The V gene is TRBV7-2, the J gene TRBJ2-1; maybe TRBD2 (5 bases). The V end was cut by 3 bases, the J end by 5 bases, with 11 bases between. The CDR3 spans 14 residues. The germline CDR1 and CDR2 sequences are SGHTA and FQGNSA. The CDR3 DNA reads TGTGCCAGCAGCTTCTCCCTCGGGGACAATGAGCAGTTCTTC. Encoded protein: CASSFSLGDNEQFF.

This chain links TRBV7-2 with TRBJ1-5, with D tentatively TRBD1 (6 bases). The CDR3 length is 15 residues. Per germline, CDR1 SGHTA and CDR2 FQGNSA. The V gene lost 4 bases and the J gene lost 2 bases, with 12 bases spanning the gap. CDR3 nucleotides: TGTGCCAGCAGCTACGGGACATCACGCAATCAGCCCCAGCATTTT. Translating it yields CASSYGTSRNQPQHF.

The chain is built from TRBV7-3 and TRBJ2-3; TRBD2 agrees at 9 bases. Trimming removed 4 bases from V and 9 bases from J; junction bases left unmatched: 5. The germline V gene has CDR1 SGHTA and CDR2 FQGTGA. The CDR3 is 13 residues long. The CDR3 bases are TGTGCCAGCAGCTCGAATAGCGGGGGCACGCAGTATTTT. Encoded protein: CASSSNSGGTQYF.

The V call is TRBV28, the J call TRBJ2-1, with TRBD1 identical over 8 bases. The germline CDR1 and CDR2 sequences are MDHEN and SYDVKM. The CDR3 extends over 15 amino acids. The J segment lost 9 bases and the V segment lost 6 bases, leaving 13 bases of the junction unmatched. The CDR3 DNA reads as TGTGCCAGCAGACACCCGACAGGGGAGAGCGCTGAGCAGTTCTTC. Translated, it gives CASRHPTGESAEQFF.

About this clone itself: One end of the junction fails to match germline, which may point to a read error. This chain uses TRBV18 with TRBJ2-3, with a weak D call TRBD1 (5 bases). The V gene's germline CDR1 is KGHSH and CDR2 LQKENI. This CDR3 region has 13 residues. CDR3 nucleotides: TGTGCCAGCTCGCAGGGATACACAGATACGCAGTGTTTT. It codes for CASSQGYTDTQCF.

This clone was seen only once. The J gene is TRBJ1-5, the V gene TRBV21-1; TRBD1, the table's D call, lacks a check against the DNA. TRBV21-1 is described as a pseudogene. This CDR3 spans 17 amino acids. The DNA of the CDR3 is TGTGCCAGCAGCAATGTGCAGGGCAACCTTAGCAATCAGCCCCAGCATTTT. It translates to CASSNVQGNLSNQPQHF.

A single count supports this clone. The chain employs TRBV29-1 and TRBJ1-2; TRBD1 matches at 7 bases. The CDR3 runs to 13 residues. V lost 6 bases to trimming and J lost 4 bases; unmatched junction nucleotides: 8. Per germline, CDR1 SQVTM and CDR2 ANQGSEA. The CDR3 reads CSVDRQGTYGYTF. In nucleotides, the CDR3 is TGCAGCGTCGACCGACAGGGAACCTATGGCTACACCTTC.

The chain carries TRBV7-8 and TRBJ1-5; no clear D gene. V lost 2 bases and J 6 bases, leaving 8 bases between the germline ends. CDR3 length equals 13 residues. CDR1 and CDR2 (germline): SGHVS, FQNEAQ. This chain's CDR3 is CASSLRAGQPQHF. The CDR3 region has the DNA TGTGCCAGCAGCTTAAGGGCGGGTCAGCCCCAGCATTTT.

The chain couples TRBV27 to TRBJ2-7; a weak D match, TRBD1 (5 bases). V lost 3 bases and J 2 bases, leaving 11 bases between the germline ends. Germline loops: CDR1 MNHEY, CDR2 SMNVEV (reference sequence). The CDR3 is 14 residues long. CDR3 sequence: CASSLSRGPYEQYF. CDR3 DNA: TGTGCCAGCAGTTTGAGTAGGGGCCCCTACGAGCAGTACTTC.

The chain joins TRBV5-6 to TRBJ1-2; D remains unclear. Trimming left V 0 bases short and J 4 bases short, with 7 bases between. This CDR3 region has 13 residues. Per the germline V gene, CDR1 is SGHDT and CDR2 is YYEEEE. CDR3 in amino acids: CASSLEQIYGYTF. The DNA for the CDR3 is TGTGCCAGCAGCTTGGAACAAATCTATGGCTACACCTTC.

This chain uses TRBV7-9 with TRBJ2-5; TRBD2 aligns across 12 bases. CDR1 is SEHNR, CDR2 FQNEAQ, per germline (reference sequence). The V segment lost 5 bases and the J segment 2 bases; nucleotides outside the gene matches: 12. There are 18 residues in the CDR3. The CDR3: CASSMGLAGGRWQETQYF. CDR3 DNA sequence: TGTGCCAGCAGCATGGGGCTAGCGGGGGGGCGGTGGCAAGAGACCCAGTACTTC. Full variable domain (rest looked up from reference TRBV7-9 and TRBJ2-5): DTGVSQNPRHKITKRGQNVTFRCDPISEHNRLYWYRQTLGQGPEFLTYFQNEAQLEKSRLLSDRFSAERPKGSFSTLEIQRTEQGDSAMYLCASSMGLAGGRWQETQYFGPGTRLLVL.

This chain joins TRBV15 and TRBJ2-1; D might be TRBD1 (6 bases). The CDR3 has 15 residues. The V end was cut by 5 bases, the J end by 5 bases, with 16 bases between. CDR1 and CDR2 from the germline V gene are LNHNV and YYDKDF (reference sequence). The chain's CDR3 is CATSDPGAGDNEQFF. CDR3 sequence (DNA): TGTGCCACCAGCGACCCAGGGGCAGGGGACAATGAGCAGTTCTTC.

The rearrangement links TRBV27 to TRBJ2-6; D not resolved. Germline CDR1 is MNHEY and CDR2 is SMNVEV (reference sequence). This CDR3 region has 15 residues. Trimming left V 4 bases short and J 2 bases short, with 9 bases between. CDR3 in amino acids: CASSSAEAGANVLTF. CDR3 coding DNA: TGTGCCAGCAGTTCCGCCGAGGCTGGGGCCAACGTCCTGACTTTC.

This clone was seen once. This rearrangement joins TRBV2 to TRBJ2-1; 12 bases match TRBD2. Losses at the gene ends were 4 bases for V and 4 bases for J; bases not matched to a gene: 2. CDR1 SNHLY and CDR2 FYNNEI come from the germline V gene. The CDR3 totals 15 residues. The CDR3 here is CASSGLAGDYNEQFF. The CDR3 DNA reads as TGTGCCAGCAGTGGACTAGCGGGGGATTACAATGAGCAGTTCTTC.

As concerns this clone: Distinct nucleotide sequences in the sample also encode this CDR3. This chain joins TRBV5-1 and TRBJ2-5; TRBD2 agrees at 10 bases. The germline V gene has CDR1 SGHRS and CDR2 YFSETQ. Germline trimming cut 1 base from V and 4 bases from J; bases unmatched to any gene: 1. The CDR3 length is 14 residues. The CDR3, as DNA: TGCGCCAGCAGCTTGAGCGGGGGGGGAGAGACCCAGTACTTC. It is translated as CASSLSGGGETQYF.

This clone was seen a few times. The chain combines TRBV9 with TRBJ2-5, with 14 bases that match TRBD2. After removal of 4 bases from V and 0 bases from J, the junction contained 8 bases not matched to a gene. The germline V gene encodes CDR1 SGDLS and CDR2 YYNGEE. The CDR3 sequence is 18 residues long. In nucleotides, the CDR3 is TGTGCCAGCAGCATAGGACTAGCGGGGGGCCTGTACCAAGAGACCCAGTACTTC. Its protein product is CASSIGLAGGLYQETQYF.

The chain employs TRBV11-2 and TRBJ2-2; 8 nucleotides line up with TRBD1. Per the germline V gene, CDR1 is SGHAT and CDR2 is FQNNGV. This CDR3 spans 14 amino acids. After removal of 8 bases from V and 7 bases from J, the junction contained 9 bases not matched to a gene. The CDR3 region is CASERTGLYGELFF. The CDR3 nucleotides are TGTGCCAGCGAAAGGACAGGGCTATACGGGGAGCTGTTTTTT.

CDR3 nucleotides: TGTGCCAGCAGGGAGACCGGGGAGCTGTTTTTT. Translated: CASRETGELFF. This sequence joins TRBV2 and TRBJ2-2, with unresolved D. Germline V gene data show CDR1 as SNHLY and CDR2 as FYNNEI. The CDR3 covers 11 residues. Between the trimmed V and J ends, which lost 6 bases and 5 bases, there was a span of 4 bases.

The rearrangement joins TRBV30 to TRBJ1-5, with a weak D call TRBD1 (5 bases). Germline-derived CDR1 and CDR2 are GTSNPN and SVGIG (reference sequence). The V gene lost 2 bases and the J gene lost 3 bases, with 17 bases spanning the gap. The CDR3 totals 16 residues. The CDR3: CAWSPGQGLSNQPQHF. The CDR3 DNA reads as TGTGCCTGGAGTCCAGGGCAGGGACTTTCCAATCAGCCCCAGCATTTT.

The chain is built from TRBV6-5 and TRBJ1-4; D is perhaps TRBD1 (6 bases). The CDR3 loop spans 14 amino acids. The V end lost 2 bases, the J end lost 8 bases, and 12 bases lay between the germline ends. In germline, CDR1 is MNHEY, CDR2 SVGAGI. The CDR3 protein is CASSYGQFDEKLFF. In DNA, the CDR3 is TGTGCCAGCAGTTACGGACAGTTTGACGAAAAACTGTTTTTT.

This clone was counted once. The gene calls are TRBV6-4 and TRBJ2-5, with TRBD2 matching over 7 bases. V dropped 2 bases and J dropped 13; count of bases not matched to a gene: 10. Germline V gene data show CDR1 as MRHNA and CDR2 as SNTAGT. CDR3 size: 13 residues. The CDR3 sequence is CASSDEEGGRMYF. CDR3 bases: TGTGCCAGCAGTGACGAGGAGGGAGGGCGCATGTACTTC.

This clone appeared once. The chain combines TRBV5-4 with TRBJ2-7; 7 bases are shared with TRBD1. In germline, CDR1 is SGHNT, CDR2 YYREEE (reference sequence). With 0 bases clipped from V and 2 bases from J, the junction kept 11 bases outside the gene matches. The length of the CDR3 is 17 residues. This chain's CDR3 is CASSLDTGTATAYEQYF. The DNA for the CDR3 is TGTGCCAGCAGCTTGGATACTGGGACAGCTACCGCCTACGAGCAGTACTTC. The entire variable domain, with the rest obtained from reference TRBV5-4 and TRBJ2-7, is as follows: ETGVTQSPTHLIKTRGQQVTLRCSSQSGHNTVSWYQQALGQGPQFIFQYYREEENGRGNFPPRFSGLQFPNYSSELNVNALELDDSALYLCASSLDTGTATAYEQYFGPGTRLTVT.